The source of this T cell receptor beta chain is a study of blood T cell repertoires in COVID-19 (dated by TCRdb to 2018 to 2021). Context from the whole study: The collaborator samples originated in the United States, Italy and Spain and spanned the acute and convalescent phases of COVID-19. The samples were drawn from the first 160 participants of the ongoing ImmuneRACE study and from over a thousand subjects provided by 6 global collaborators. The sample metadata nearly always contained a de-identified subject ID, COVID-19 status, age in years and sex. Subjects who had been exposed to COVID-19, were actively infected with it, or had recovered from it provided the deeply sampled blood TCRbeta repertoires that made up the dataset. Where available, HLA class I and class II types were obtained from metadata supplied by the sample provider rather than from assay-based typing. The repertoires were released in a freely available public database meant as a resource for research on the immune response to SARS-CoV-2. The prospective study material was composed of cDNA or gDNA derived from T cells, B-cell-depleted T cells, or PBMCs.

Note on this clone: Its antigen is unknown. It has no much larger one-base neighbor in the sample; base qualities were not kept.

The immunoSEQ Assay, a bias-controlled multiplex PCR, was used to amplify TCRbeta CDR3 regions from genomic DNA. For the original study's pipeline: The number of nucleated cells in each sample was estimated from the amplification of reference gene primers within the assay. To quantify the absolute abundance of each unique TCRbeta CDR3 rearrangement, sequence reads were collapsed and filtered. For each sample, productive Simpson clonality was calculated as the square root of Simpson's diversity index across productive rearrangements. Sourced from immuneACCESS, this table was stored by TCRdb with only in-frame sequences that have V and J called. A share of the clones is absent; for the studies checked, an unresolved V gene accounts for under half, and the remainder has no known explanation. That table furnishes V, J and clone size, whereas the DNA furnished D and trimming. Across this sample there are roughly 230,000 clones, with roughly four fifths seen only once. The top ten clones comprise 7.4% of the sample.

Whole blood was collected in K2EDTA tubes by collaborating institutions according to the institutions' own protocols. Collaborator samples were shipped for TCRbeta analysis as frozen whole blood, isolated PBMCs, or DNA extracted from either sample type. Sequences LNHDA (CDR1) and SQIVND (CDR2) are obtained from the germline V gene (reference sequence). V and J are truncated by 6 bases and 0 bases respectively, leaving an intervening sequence of 14 bases. Inclusive of the bounding cysteine and phenylalanine, the CDR3 is 15 residues long. The CDR3 DNA has 45 bases and is translated from base 1. Broad study findings and their caveats: The quantity of clinical and demographic metadata differed by source and by participant and was supplied without curation.

The sequenced sample consisted of peripheral blood. The clonotype comes from a woman in her forties or fifties with acute or convalescent COVID-19. The chain is assembled from TRBV19 and TRBJ1-2, with the D segment identity uncertain. The CDR3 sequence is CASRSREYTNYGYTF. The nucleotide sequence is given as TGTGCCAGTAGATCCCGGGAGTATACTAACTATGGCTACACCTTC.